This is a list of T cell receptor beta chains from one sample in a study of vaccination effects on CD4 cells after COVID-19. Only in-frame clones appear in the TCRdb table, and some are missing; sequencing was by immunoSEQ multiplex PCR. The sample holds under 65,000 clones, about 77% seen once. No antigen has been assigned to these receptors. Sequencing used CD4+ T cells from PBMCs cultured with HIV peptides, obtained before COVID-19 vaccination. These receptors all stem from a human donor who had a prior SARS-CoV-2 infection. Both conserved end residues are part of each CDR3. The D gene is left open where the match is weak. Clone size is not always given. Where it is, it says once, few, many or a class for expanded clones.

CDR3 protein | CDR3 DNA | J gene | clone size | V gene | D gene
CASSPRGEGAGNTIYF | TGTGCCAGCAGCCCCCGGGGGGAAGGGGCTGGAAACACCATATATTTT | TRBJ1-3 | NA | TRBV3-1/TRBV3-2 | NA
CASSLTRAPYEQYF | TGCGCCAGCAGCTTGACGCGGGCTCCGTACGAGCAGTACTTC | TRBJ2-7 | NA | TRBV5-1 | NA
CASRREQGTGELFF | TGTGCCAGCAGGAGGGAACAGGGTACCGGGGAGCTGTTTTTT | TRBJ2-2 | few | TRBV2 | NA
CASSYRDGLRETQYF | TGTGCCAGCAGCTACCGGGACGGCCTTCGAGAGACCCAGTACTTC | TRBJ2-5 | NA | TRBV28 | NA
CASSEGTFRTDTQYF | TGTGCCAGCAGTGAAGGGACTTTTCGGACAGATACGCAGTATTTT | TRBJ2-3 | NA | TRBV2 | NA
CAILPGAGNTIYF | TGTGCCATTCTCCCGGGGGCTGGAAACACCATATATTTT | TRBJ1-3 | NA | TRBV10-3 | NA
CASSQGQGTMGGYTF | TGTGCCAGCAGCCAAGGGCAAGGGACTATGGGCGGCTACACCTTC | TRBJ1-2 | NA | TRBV5-4 | NA
CAISNAGGDEQFF | TGTGCCATCAGTAACGCGGGGGGGGATGAGCAGTTCTTC | TRBJ2-1 | NA | TRBV10-3 | TRBD2
CASTGTAGYGYTF | TGTGCCAGCACAGGGACAGCGGGATATGGCTACACCTTC | TRBJ1-2 | NA | TRBV3-1/TRBV3-2 | TRBD1
CASSLWNSGRSYTQYF | TGTGCCAGCAGCCTGTGGAATAGCGGGAGGTCATATACGCAGTATTTT | TRBJ2-3 | NA | TRBV3-1/TRBV3-2 | TRBD2
CASSQEDSGSTQYF | TGCGCCAGCAGCCAAGAGGATAGCGGGAGTACGCAGTATTTT | TRBJ2-3 | NA | TRBV4-3 | TRBD2
CASSMRGAYYGYTF | TGTGCCAGTAGTATGCGGGGGGCATACTATGGCTACACCTTC | TRBJ1-2 | NA | TRBV19 | NA
CASSFSGGAYEQYF | TGTGCCAGCAGCTTTAGCGGGGGGGCCTACGAGCAGTACTTC | TRBJ2-7 | NA | TRBV7-2 | TRBD2
CASSQGEGWAKNIQYF | TGTGCCAGCAGCCAAGGAGAGGGCTGGGCCAAAAACATTCAGTACTTC | TRBJ2-4 | NA | TRBV14 | NA
CASSLRAEIYNEQFF | TGCGCCAGCAGCTTGAGGGCTGAAATATACAATGAGCAGTTCTTC | TRBJ2-1 | once | TRBV5-1 | NA
CASSRTAYNEQFF | TGTGCCAGCAGTCGGACAGCCTACAATGAGCAGTTCTTC | TRBJ2-1 | NA | TRBV7-9 | NA
CAWGGLSSSEPQHF | TGTGCCTGGGGGGGACTGTCAAGTTCCGAACCCCAGCATTTT | TRBJ1-5 | NA | TRBV30 | NA
CASSLRPYRGGYNEQFF | TGTGCCAGCAGCTTACGACCATACAGGGGAGGCTACAATGAGCAGTTCTTC | TRBJ2-1 | NA | TRBV11-2 | NA
CASSLSGGSGDTQYF | TGTGCCAGCAGTCTTAGCGGGGGAAGCGGAGATACGCAGTATTTT | TRBJ2-3 | NA | TRBV6-5 | TRBD2
CASSHTSNTQYF | TGTGCCAGCAGCCATACTTCAAATACGCAGTATTTT | TRBJ2-3 | NA | TRBV7-6 | NA
CSVDRGSTDTQYF | TGCAGCGTTGATAGGGGAAGCACAGATACGCAGTATTTT | TRBJ2-3 | NA | TRBV29-1 | NA
CASSLSRASNTGELFF | TGCGCCAGCAGCTTGTCTAGGGCGTCGAACACCGGGGAGCTGTTTTTT | TRBJ2-2 | NA | TRBV5-1 | NA
CATSRGGRLLNTEAFF | TGTGCCACCAGCAGAGGGGGTAGACTGCTGAACACTGAAGCTTTCTTT | TRBJ1-1 | NA | TRBV15 | NA
CASSQGRGFVGTDTQYF | TGCGCCAGCAGCCAAGGGAGGGGTTTCGTGGGCACAGATACGCAGTATTTT | TRBJ2-3 | NA | TRBV4-1 | NA
CASSLGTDYGYTF | TGTGCCAGCAGCTTGGGGACAGACTATGGCTACACCTTC | TRBJ1-2 | NA | TRBV5-4 | NA
CASSTRDKDEQYF | TGTGCCAGCAGCACCCGGGACAAGGACGAGCAGTACTTC | TRBJ2-7 | few | TRBV5-4 | NA
CASSAFRTSGGSSDTQYF | TGTGCCAGCAGCGCCTTTCGGACTAGCGGGGGTTCCTCAGATACGCAGTATTTT | TRBJ2-3 | NA | TRBV9 | TRBD2
CASSLIAGGAETQYF | TGTGCTAGCAGCTTGATAGCGGGGGGGGCAGAGACCCAGTACTTC | TRBJ2-5 | NA | TRBV7-7 | TRBD2
CASSSTSNTEAFF | TGTGCCAGCAGCTCCACGTCGAACACTGAAGCTTTCTTT | TRBJ1-1 | NA | TRBV7-3 | NA
CASRATGETNEKLFF | TGTGCCAGTAGGGCCACAGGGGAAACTAATGAAAAACTGTTTTTT | TRBJ1-4 | NA | TRBV19 | TRBD1
CASTGPGTEAFF | TGTGCCAGCACAGGACCGGGCACTGAAGCTTTCTTT | TRBJ1-1 | NA | TRBV2 | NA
CASSFLRSKNIQYF | TGTGCCAGCAGCTTTTTAAGATCCAAAAACATTCAGTACTTC | TRBJ2-4 | NA | TRBV11-2 | NA
CASSPGSTGYGYTF | TGTGCCAGCAGCCCCGGCTCTACGGGATATGGCTACACCTTC | TRBJ1-2 | NA | TRBV5-4 | NA
CASSRQIYGYTF | TGTGCCAGCAGTAGGCAGATCTATGGCTACACCTTC | TRBJ1-2 | NA | TRBV6-5 | NA
CASNAGQETQYF | TGTGCCAGCAATGCGGGGCAAGAGACCCAGTACTTC | TRBJ2-5 | NA | TRBV2 | NA
CASSPMGTNEKLFF | TGTGCCAGCTCACCGATGGGGACTAATGAAAAACTGTTTTTT | TRBJ1-4 | few | TRBV18 | NA